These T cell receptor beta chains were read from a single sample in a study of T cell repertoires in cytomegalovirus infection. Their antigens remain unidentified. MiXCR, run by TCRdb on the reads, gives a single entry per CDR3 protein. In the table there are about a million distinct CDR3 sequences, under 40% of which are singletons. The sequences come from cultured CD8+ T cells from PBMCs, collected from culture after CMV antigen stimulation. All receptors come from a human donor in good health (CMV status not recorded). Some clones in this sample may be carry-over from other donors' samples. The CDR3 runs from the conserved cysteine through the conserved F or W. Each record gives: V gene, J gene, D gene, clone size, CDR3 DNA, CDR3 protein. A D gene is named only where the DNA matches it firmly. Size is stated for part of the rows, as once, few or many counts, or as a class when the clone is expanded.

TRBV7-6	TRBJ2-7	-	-	TGTGCCAACAGCTTAACACCACCGGGCTACGAGCAGTACTTC	CANSLTPPGYEQYF
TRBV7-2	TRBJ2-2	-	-	TGTGCCAGCAGCTCGGGGTTTCGGGGGCCATTCACCGGGGAGCTGTTTTTT	CASSSGFRGPFTGELFF
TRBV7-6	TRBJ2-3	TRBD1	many	TGTGCCAGTTCGACAGGGGGCGAAGTGTGGCCGGGCACAGATACGCAGTATTTT	CASSTGGEVWPGTDTQYF
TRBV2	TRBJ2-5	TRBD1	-	TGTGCCAGCAGTGAGGGCGTCGCAGTGGGACAGGAGACCCAGTACTTC	CASSEGVAVGQETQYF
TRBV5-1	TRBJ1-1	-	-	TGCGCCAGCAGCTTGGCGGGACCGGAAAACTGGGACACTGAAGCTTTCTTT	CASSLAGPENWDTEAFF
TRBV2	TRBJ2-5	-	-	TGTGCCAGCAGTGAAAGTAAAGGGAGAGAGACCCAGTACTTC	CASSESKGRETQYF
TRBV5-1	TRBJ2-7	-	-	TGCGCCAGCAGCTTGCCCCAAGACAGGGAGCGGGGGCAGTACTTC	CASSLPQDRERGQYF
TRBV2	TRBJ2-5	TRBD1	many	TGTGCCAGCAGCGACAGGGGGCGGCAAGAGACCCAGTACTTC	CASSDRGRQETQYF
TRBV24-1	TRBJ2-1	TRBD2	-	TGTGCCACCAGTGATCCCTGGGGGGGAACCTCCTACAATGAGCAGTTCTTC	CATSDPWGGTSYNEQFF
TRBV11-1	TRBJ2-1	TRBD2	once	TGTGTCAGCAGCGCCTCTGGGAGCGGGGGGGGCAATGAGCAGTTCTTC	CVSSASGSGGGNEQFF
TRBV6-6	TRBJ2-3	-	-	TGTGCCAGCAGGCGTCTAGCTATGAGCACAGATACGCAGTATTTT	CASRRLAMSTDTQYF
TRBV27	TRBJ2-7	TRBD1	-	TGTGCCAGCAGTTTACCCGGGACAGGCTTTAGAGAGCAGTACTTC	CASSLPGTGFREQYF
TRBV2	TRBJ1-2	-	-	TGTGCCACGGACAGTCCTGACTATGGCTACACCTTC	CATDSPDYGYTF
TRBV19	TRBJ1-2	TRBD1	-	TGTGCCAGTACTCCCGCTTCAGGGGGCTATGGCTACACCTTC	CASTPASGGYGYTF